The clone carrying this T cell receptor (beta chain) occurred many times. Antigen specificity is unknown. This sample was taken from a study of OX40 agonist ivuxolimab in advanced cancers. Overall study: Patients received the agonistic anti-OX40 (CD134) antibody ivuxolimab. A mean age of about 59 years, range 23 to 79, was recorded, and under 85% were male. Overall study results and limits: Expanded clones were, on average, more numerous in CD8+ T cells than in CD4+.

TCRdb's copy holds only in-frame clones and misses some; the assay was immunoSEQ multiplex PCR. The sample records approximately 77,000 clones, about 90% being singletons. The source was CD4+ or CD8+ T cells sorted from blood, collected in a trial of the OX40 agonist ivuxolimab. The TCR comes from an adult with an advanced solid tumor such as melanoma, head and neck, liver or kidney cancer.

CDR3 nucleotides: TGCAGCGTTGAAGGACCTCTGGCGTACGAGCAGTACTTC. This gives the protein CSVEGPLAYEQYF. The chain employs TRBV29-1 and TRBJ2-7; no reliable D call. There are 13 residues in the CDR3. The ends were cut back, 1 base at V and 4 bases at J, with 11 bases in the middle. The germline gives CDR1 SQVTM, CDR2 ANQGSEA.